This T cell receptor beta chain was captured by sequencing in a study of T-cell reconstitution after alpha-beta-depleted transplantation in children. This CDR3 contains 13 residues. Per germline, CDR1 LGHNT and CDR2 FRNRAP. Trimming at V came to 4 bases and at J to 8 bases, leaving 5 bases not matched to a gene. Unique molecular identifiers tagged the TCRbeta library. One entry per CDR3 protein, called by TCRdb with MiXCR from the PCR reads. The top ten hold 6.9% of the sample, which has approximately 16,000 distinct CDR3 sequences, about 5% seen once. This clonotype was seen many times. This clonotype originated in a boy aged 5-17 years with acute lymphoblastic leukemia, due to receive a stem cell transplant. The chain recombines TRBV12-5 with TRBJ1-2; TRBD1 matches 9 bases. The input for sequencing was PBMCs, taken before TCRalphabeta/CD19-depleted stem cell transplant. The CDR3 protein is CASGSDRGSGYTF. In DNA form, the CDR3 reads TGTGCTAGTGGTTCTGACAGGGGGAGCGGCTACACCTTC.